This is a list of T cell receptor beta chains from one sample in a study of OX40 agonist ivuxolimab in advanced cancers. This table comes from immunoSEQ multiplex PCR, and its TCRdb copy is limited to in-frame clones, with some not included. In the table there are about 70,000 clones, 80% to 90% of which are singletons. The sample in question was CD4+ or CD8+ T cells sorted from blood, obtained in a trial of the OX40 agonist ivuxolimab. The receptors derive from an adult with an advanced solid tumor such as melanoma, head and neck, liver or kidney cancer. The CDR3 runs from the conserved cysteine through the conserved F or W. Not all rows give a size; the values are once, few, many and, for expanded clones, a class.

CDR3: CASSLRQGNGYTF
size: .
J: TRBJ1-2
V: TRBV11-1

CDR3: CASSEVEGETQYF
size: few
J: TRBJ2-5
V: TRBV2

CDR3: CASSLGQPAYEQYF
size: .
J: TRBJ2-7
V: TRBV5-4

CDR3: CASSRMYTTATYEQYF
size: .
J: TRBJ2-7
V: TRBV7-2

CDR3: CASSLGRQGPEAFF
size: .
J: TRBJ1-1
V: TRBV7-9

CDR3: CASSDHSGANVLTF
size: .
J: TRBJ2-6
V: TRBV2

CDR3: CASSKGKGWQKETQYF
size: .
J: TRBJ2-5
V: TRBV21-1

CDR3: CASSLLYEQFF
size: .
J: TRBJ2-1
V: TRBV7-9

CDR3: CASSGPGQISGNTIYF
size: .
J: TRBJ1-3
V: TRBV6-6

CDR3: CASSLLGAMNTEAFF
size: .
J: TRBJ1-1
V: TRBV7-3

CDR3: CASSLVAGSAGTQYF
size: .
J: TRBJ2-5
V: TRBV7-2

CDR3: CASSPGTRVLPRPEFF
size: .
J: TRBJ2-1
V: TRBV11-2

CDR3: CSAESQETQYF
size: .
J: TRBJ2-5
V: TRBV20-1

CDR3: CASSLGGPTDTQYF
size: .
J: TRBJ2-3
V: TRBV7-2

CDR3: CASSLSRPDTQYF
size: .
J: TRBJ2-3
V: TRBV27

CDR3: CASSATGVGELFF
size: .
J: TRBJ2-2
V: TRBV7-3

CDR3: CASSGGGSGTGELFF
size: .
J: TRBJ2-2
V: TRBV9

CDR3: CASSLRGNTEAFF
size: .
J: TRBJ1-1
V: TRBV19

CDR3: CASSPRAGPLQDLGHNEQFF
size: .
J: TRBJ2-1
V: TRBV7-3

CDR3: CASSQTGTAYNEQFF
size: many
J: TRBJ2-1
V: TRBV11-3

CDR3: CASSQGYNRELSGNTIYF
size: .
J: TRBJ1-3
V: TRBV14

CDR3: CASSPLQHQNTEAFF
size: .
J: TRBJ1-1
V: TRBV18

CDR3: CASSPPGLAGEETQYF
size: .
J: TRBJ2-5
V: TRBV5-4

CDR3: CASSTTGSAGGETQYF
size: once
J: TRBJ2-5
V: TRBV9

CDR3: CASSFSGSYPTGELFF
size: .
J: TRBJ2-2
V: TRBV5-1

CDR3: CASSPQGTDTQYF
size: .
J: TRBJ2-3
V: TRBV18

CDR3: CASSEGIPQYF
size: once
J: TRBJ2-3
V: TRBV6-1

CDR3: CASSSRDRGGGANVLTF
size: .
J: TRBJ2-6
V: TRBV28

CDR3: CAWSVGTGNQPQHF
size: medium-sized
J: TRBJ1-5
V: TRBV30

CDR3: CASSLARTAGGSEAFF
size: .
J: TRBJ1-1
V: TRBV5-1

CDR3: CASSLTRENTIYF
size: .
J: TRBJ1-3
V: TRBV28

CDR3: CASSFGRDYGYTF
size: .
J: TRBJ1-2
V: TRBV28

CDR3: CASSLVGDEQFF
size: .
J: TRBJ2-1
V: TRBV5-6

CDR3: CASSEGGRDTQYF
size: .
J: TRBJ2-3
V: TRBV2

CDR3: CASSQGTPTGELFF
size: .
J: TRBJ2-2
V: TRBV11-2

CDR3: CASGWTADTQYF
size: .
J: TRBJ2-3
V: TRBV28

CDR3: CASSRGLAGNEQFF
size: .
J: TRBJ2-1
V: TRBV7-2

CDR3: CASSQDRQGSPLHF
size: .
J: TRBJ1-6
V: TRBV4-2

CDR3: CASRPFGGSGNQPQHF
size: .
J: TRBJ1-5
V: TRBV28

CDR3: CASRMDKNNEQFF
size: .
J: TRBJ2-1
V: TRBV25-1

CDR3: CASSLRLAVSTDTQYF
size: .
J: TRBJ2-3
V: TRBV5-4

CDR3: CASSIWGGNQPQHF
size: .
J: TRBJ1-5
V: TRBV19

CDR3: CASSPDGFWDEQYF
size: .
J: TRBJ2-7
V: TRBV7-9

CDR3: CASSSPEDRVGNQPQHF
size: .
J: TRBJ1-5
V: TRBV28

CDR3: CASSLADNTEAFF
size: .
J: TRBJ1-1
V: TRBV5-1

CDR3: CASSPGGESPLHF
size: .
J: TRBJ1-6
V: TRBV5-4

CDR3: CASSLVGYQTSYEQYF
size: .
J: TRBJ2-7
V: TRBV7-8

CDR3: CASSSTETQYF
size: once
J: TRBJ2-5
V: TRBV6-5

CDR3: CASSSWDNSYEQYF
size: .
J: TRBJ2-7
V: TRBV28

CDR3: CATSRGDWASGDNEQFF
size: .
J: TRBJ2-1
V: TRBV15

CDR3: CASSIRDEQYF
size: .
J: TRBJ2-7
V: TRBV5-1

CDR3: CASSLGFVGGGKVETQYF
size: .
J: TRBJ2-5
V: TRBV11-2

CDR3: CASSSGTSLYEQYF
size: few
J: TRBJ2-7
V: TRBV7-3

CDR3: CASAQGYEQYF
size: .
J: TRBJ2-7
V: TRBV2